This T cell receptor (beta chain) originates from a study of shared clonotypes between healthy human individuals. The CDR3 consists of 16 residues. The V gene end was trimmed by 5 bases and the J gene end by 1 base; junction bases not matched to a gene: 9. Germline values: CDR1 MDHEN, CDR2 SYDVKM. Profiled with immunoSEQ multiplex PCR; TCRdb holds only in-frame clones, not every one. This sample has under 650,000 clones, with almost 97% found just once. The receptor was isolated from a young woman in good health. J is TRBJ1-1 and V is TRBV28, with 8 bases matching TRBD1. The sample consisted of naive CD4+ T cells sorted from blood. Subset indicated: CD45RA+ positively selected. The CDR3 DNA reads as TGTGCCAGCAGTCTCCTATCCGGGACAGGGAACACTGAAGCTTTCTTT. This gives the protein CASSLLSGTGNTEAFF.